This T cell receptor beta chain was sequenced in a study of blood T cells in healthy people across ages. Each of the donors had about 9.9 milliliters of peripheral blood drawn into EDTA-treated Vacutainer tubes. The CDR3 spans 16 residues. Trimming took off 6 bases at V and 3 bases at J, with 18 bases between the two ends. Germline V lookup: CDR1 MGHDK, CDR2 SYGVNS. Sample-barcoded 5' priming and a J-beta primer mix drove a second PCR of about 6 to 11 cycles. MiXCR was run by TCRdb on the 5' RACE reads, yielding one entry per CDR3 protein. This sample has 1.4 million or so distinct CDR3 sequences, with about 45% found just once. Overall study findings and caveats: More naive CD4+ cells and higher diversity were found in long-lived than in aged donors. Possibly confounding the expanded clonotype changes was the fact that donor CMV status was unknown.

This clonotype has more than one count but fewer than ten. Its antigen is not identified. The clonotype originates from a woman younger than 35 in good health. The sample was blood. The chain joins TRBV25-1 to TRBJ1-5, with unresolved D. CDR3 sequence (DNA): TGTGCCAGCAGACGCTCCCAACGGGAAACCAATCAGCCCCAGCATTTT. Translating it yields CASRRSQRETNQPQHF.